This T cell receptor beta chain derives from a study of blood T cell repertoires in COVID-19. Across the whole study: Sites in the United States, Italy and Spain provided acute and convalescent COVID-19 samples.

Source study methods: How many nucleated cells were present was estimated from reference gene primer amplification. TCRdb's copy holds only in-frame clones and misses some; the assay was immunoSEQ multiplex PCR. That table is the source of V, J and clone size, and D and trimming were worked out from the DNA. This table holds about 420,000 clones, about 90% found once. Patients from Seattle were sampled longitudinally, starting during active infection. Sequencing was done on a sample of peripheral blood. This clonotype was obtained from a man aged 18 to 29 with COVID-19, enrolled during active disease.

The CDR3 DNA reads as TGTGCCAGCAGCTTAGGACTAGCGGGAGGGTTTCAAGAGACCCAGTACTTC. Protein sequence: CASSLGLAGGFQETQYF. The chain is built from TRBV7-9 and TRBJ2-5, with 14 bases lining up with TRBD2. The CDR3 consists of 17 residues. Germline loops: CDR1 SEHNR, CDR2 FQNEAQ (reference sequence). After removal of 1 base from V and 2 bases from J, the junction contained 3 bases not matched to a gene.